A selection of T cell receptor beta chains follows, all from one sample in a study of blood T cell repertoires in COVID-19. The data were produced by immunoSEQ multiplex PCR, yet TCRdb's version contains in-frame clones alone and is incomplete. The data contain 80,000 or so clones, around 86% of them singletons. The sequenced material came from peripheral blood. The receptors stem from a man older than 75 with acute or convalescent COVID-19. Each CDR3 is given with its conserved first and last residue. Fields, in order: clone size, V gene, J gene, D gene, CDR3 protein, CDR3 DNA. The D gene is left open where the match is weak. Rows give clone size only sometimes, using once, few, many, or a class for an expanded clone.

clone_size: NA; v_call: TRBV5-1; j_call: TRBJ1-6; d_call: TRBD1; cdr3_aa: CASSPGQNNSPLHF; cdr3_nt: TGCGCCAGCAGCCCGGGACAGAATAATTCACCCCTCCACTTT
clone_size: NA; v_call: TRBV18; j_call: TRBJ1-1; d_call: NA; cdr3_aa: CASSENRNTEAFF; cdr3_nt: TGTGCCAGCTCAGAGAACAGAAACACTGAAGCTTTCTTT
clone_size: few; v_call: TRBV28; j_call: TRBJ1-1; d_call: TRBD1; cdr3_aa: CASSRTGAVTEAFF; cdr3_nt: TGTGCCAGCAGTAGGACAGGGGCGGTCACTGAAGCTTTCTTT
clone_size: NA; v_call: TRBV11-2; j_call: TRBJ2-4; d_call: TRBD1; cdr3_aa: CASSFGQALAKNIQYF; cdr3_nt: TGTGCCAGCAGCTTCGGACAGGCTTTAGCCAAAAACATTCAGTACTTC
clone_size: NA; v_call: TRBV7-2; j_call: TRBJ2-5; d_call: TRBD1; cdr3_aa: CASSLFGTGEETQYF; cdr3_nt: TGTGCCAGCAGCTTATTTGGGACAGGGGAAGAGACCCAGTACTTC
clone_size: NA; v_call: TRBV5-1; j_call: TRBJ1-4; d_call: NA; cdr3_aa: CASSYQGLGEKLFF; cdr3_nt: TGCGCCAGCAGCTACCAGGGATTGGGGGAAAAACTGTTTTTT
clone_size: NA; v_call: TRBV5-1; j_call: TRBJ2-3; d_call: NA; cdr3_aa: CASSFSGTHTDTQYF; cdr3_nt: TGCGCCAGCAGCTTTAGTGGGACTCACACAGATACGCAGTATTTT
clone_size: NA; v_call: TRBV27; j_call: TRBJ2-2; d_call: NA; cdr3_aa: CASSDRTNTGELFF; cdr3_nt: TGTGCCAGCAGTGACAGAACGAACACCGGGGAGCTGTTTTTT
clone_size: NA; v_call: TRBV7-3; j_call: TRBJ2-1; d_call: NA; cdr3_aa: CASSLISDSYEQFF; cdr3_nt: TGTGCCAGCAGCTTAATCTCCGACAGCTATGAGCAGTTCTTC
clone_size: few; v_call: TRBV10-3; j_call: TRBJ1-6; d_call: TRBD1; cdr3_aa: CAISEGQGANSPLHF; cdr3_nt: TGTGCCATCAGTGAGGGACAGGGAGCCAATTCACCCCTCCACTTT
clone_size: NA; v_call: TRBV5-1; j_call: TRBJ2-1; d_call: NA; cdr3_aa: CASSARNAGRGDNEQFF; cdr3_nt: TGCGCCAGCAGCGCGCGGAATGCCGGGAGAGGCGACAATGAGCAGTTCTTC
clone_size: few; v_call: TRBV5-1; j_call: TRBJ2-2; d_call: NA; cdr3_aa: CASRPLANTGELFF; cdr3_nt: TGCGCCAGCAGACCACTAGCGAACACCGGGGAGCTGTTTTTT
clone_size: NA; v_call: TRBV30; j_call: TRBJ1-2; d_call: TRBD1; cdr3_aa: CAWSVTGGYGYTF; cdr3_nt: TGTGCCTGGAGCGTAACAGGGGGCTATGGCTACACCTTC
clone_size: NA; v_call: TRBV13; j_call: TRBJ2-1; d_call: TRBD2; cdr3_aa: CASSFGALAAYNEQFF; cdr3_nt: TGTGCCAGCAGCTTTGGGGCACTAGCGGCCTACAATGAGCAGTTCTTC
clone_size: NA; v_call: TRBV9; j_call: TRBJ2-2; d_call: NA; cdr3_aa: CASSPPDRNTGELFF; cdr3_nt: TGTGCCAGCAGCCCCCCGGACAGGAACACCGGGGAGCTGTTTTTT
clone_size: NA; v_call: TRBV29-1; j_call: TRBJ2-2; d_call: TRBD2; cdr3_aa: CSAGTSGRAAGGELFF; cdr3_nt: TGCAGCGCTGGGACTAGCGGGAGGGCCGCTGGCGGGGAGCTGTTTTTT
clone_size: few; v_call: TRBV6-5; j_call: TRBJ1-1; d_call: NA; cdr3_aa: CASSQQGNTEAFF; cdr3_nt: TGTGCCAGCAGCCAACAGGGGAACACTGAAGCTTTCTTT
clone_size: NA; v_call: TRBV6-4; j_call: TRBJ2-6; d_call: NA; cdr3_aa: CASSYFSGANVLTF; cdr3_nt: TGTGCCAGCAGTTATTTTTCTGGGGCCAACGTCCTGACTTTC
clone_size: NA; v_call: TRBV6-1; j_call: TRBJ1-6; d_call: TRBD1; cdr3_aa: CASSAGTGVGNSPLHF; cdr3_nt: TGTGCCAGCAGTGCGGGGACAGGGGTAGGTAATTCACCCCTCCACTTT
clone_size: NA; v_call: TRBV30; j_call: TRBJ1-2; d_call: TRBD1; cdr3_aa: CAWSPPTRDRRRGGYGYTF; cdr3_nt: TGTGCCTGGAGTCCACCAACCCGGGACAGGAGAAGAGGCGGCTATGGCTACACCTTC
clone_size: NA; v_call: TRBV12-3/TRBV12-4; j_call: TRBJ2-7; d_call: NA; cdr3_aa: CASTRDTFYEQYF; cdr3_nt: TGTGCCAGCACCCGGGACACTTTCTACGAGCAGTACTTC
clone_size: NA; v_call: TRBV19; j_call: TRBJ1-2; d_call: TRBD1; cdr3_aa: CASSIAGTATNGYTF; cdr3_nt: TGTGCCAGTAGTATAGCCGGGACAGCGACCAATGGCTACACCTTC
clone_size: NA; v_call: TRBV5-1; j_call: TRBJ2-7; d_call: TRBD1; cdr3_aa: CASSLSGQSADEQYF; cdr3_nt: TGCGCCAGCAGCCTTTCGGGACAGAGCGCCGACGAGCAGTACTTC
clone_size: NA; v_call: TRBV5-4; j_call: TRBJ2-2; d_call: TRBD2; cdr3_aa: CASSPSGMGTGELFF; cdr3_nt: TGTGCCAGCAGCCCTAGCGGTATGGGCACCGGGGAGCTGTTTTTT
clone_size: NA; v_call: TRBV5-1; j_call: TRBJ1-3; d_call: NA; cdr3_aa: CASSFTGPFGNTIYF; cdr3_nt: TGCGCCAGCAGCTTTACAGGGCCCTTTGGAAACACCATATATTTT
clone_size: once; v_call: TRBV28; j_call: TRBJ2-7; d_call: TRBD2; cdr3_aa: CASSGAGQGFLAGGNEQYF; cdr3_nt: TGTGCCAGCAGTGGGGCCGGACAGGGGTTTCTAGCGGGAGGCAACGAGCAGTACTTC
clone_size: few; v_call: TRBV28; j_call: TRBJ2-7; d_call: NA; cdr3_aa: CASTSTGGWGEQYF; cdr3_nt: TGTGCCAGCACCTCGACAGGTGGATGGGGCGAGCAGTACTTC
clone_size: few; v_call: TRBV7-9; j_call: TRBJ2-5; d_call: NA; cdr3_aa: CASSRDNQETQYF; cdr3_nt: TGTGCCAGCAGCAGGGACAACCAAGAGACCCAGTACTTC
clone_size: NA; v_call: TRBV3-1/TRBV3-2; j_call: TRBJ2-5; d_call: TRBD2; cdr3_aa: CASSRLGTGGQETQYF; cdr3_nt: TGTGCCAGCAGCCGCCTGGGTACGGGGGGCCAAGAGACCCAGTACTTC